Sequencing of this TCR beta chain was carried out in a study of blood T cells in healthy people across ages. Broader study findings: Any changes in expanded clonotypes were possibly confounded, as donor CMV status remained unknown.

The CDR3 runs 12 residues. Germline-derived CDR1 and CDR2 are SQVTM and ANQGSEA. The germline V and J ends were trimmed by 7 bases and 2 bases, with 11 bases remaining between them. As concerns this clonotype: Its antigen is undetermined.

For the second PCR, which ran for about 7 to 11 cycles, a sample-barcoded 5' primer and a J-beta primer mix were used. One entry per CDR3 protein results from TCRdb running MiXCR on the 5' RACE reads. The sample has about 640,000 distinct CDR3 sequences; under 70% are singletons. The chain has TRBV29-1 and TRBJ2-5, with D possibly being TRBD1 (5 bases). This sequence was found in a man in his fifties or sixties in good health. The material sequenced was blood. CDR3 nucleotide sequence: TGCAGCGCCCTAGGGGCTCAAGAGACCCAGTACTTC. Translation: CSALGAQETQYF. Looking up the rest from reference TRBV29-1 and TRBJ2-5 gives the full variable domain: SAVISQKPSRDICQRGTSLTIQCQVDSQVTMMFWYRQQPGQSLTLIATANQGSEATYESGFVIDKFPISRPNLTFSTLTVSNMSPEDSSIYLCSALGAQETQYFGPGTRLLVL.